Detailed here is one TCR beta chain. The antigen is undetermined. PCR used 60 Vbeta primers and 13 Jbeta primers. The assay was immunoSEQ multiplex PCR, and TCRdb's table has in-frame clones only and misses some. The sample records hundreds of thousands of clones, just over 75% being singletons. These data are taken from a study of cytomegalovirus exposure and HLA in healthy donors. The overall study: An early data release held about 85 million unique TCRs from HLA-typed donors. The study's findings and limits: The sole available immune exposure information was CMV serostatus. In a later analysis, roughly 17,000 TCR beta sequences were associated with HLA alleles at 0.05 false discovery rate.

The CDR3 length is 17 residues. V lost 3 bases and J lost 4; bases outside the gene matches: 15. Germline CDR1 and CDR2: SGHTS and YDEGEE. V and J are TRBV5-8 and TRBJ2-5; 7 nucleotides match TRBD2. The sequencing sample was made of PBMCs. The TCR comes from a man aged 18-30 years in good health and CMV-seronegative. CDR3 in amino acids: CASSYPRQSGGGETQYF. CDR3 sequence (DNA): TGTGCCAGCAGCTACCCCCGGCAGTCGGGGGGAGGAGAGACCCAGTACTTC.